The rows below give T cell receptor beta chains drawn from one sample of a study of OX40 agonist ivuxolimab in advanced cancers. Sequenced by immunoSEQ multiplex PCR; TCRdb stores in-frame clones only, minus some. This table has 70,000 to 90,000 clones, approximately 88% appearing once. The specimen was CD4+ or CD8+ T cells sorted from blood, collected in a trial of the OX40 agonist ivuxolimab. These receptors came from an adult with an advanced solid tumor such as melanoma, head and neck, liver or kidney cancer. CDR3s leave out the opening cysteine and the closing phenylalanine or tryptophan. Fields, in order: V gene, D gene, CDR3 protein. D genes are given only for firm matches.

V: TRBV6-6
D: TRBD2
CDR3: ASSYLGSGPVDTQY

V: TRBV19
D: TRBD1
CDR3: ASNEQGRSNQPQH

V: TRBV5-1
D: NA
CDR3: ASSLAGDGSYEQY

V: TRBV19
D: TRBD2
CDR3: ASTRGGRGGDTQY

V: TRBV10-2
D: TRBD1
CDR3: ASSESTGNYGYT

V: TRBV6-1
D: NA
CDR3: ASSPERNYGYT

V: TRBV9
D: TRBD2
CDR3: ASSNLRTSGRASQQF

V: TRBV25-1
D: TRBD1
CDR3: ASRTGGSGGELF

V: TRBV28
D: NA
CDR3: ASSPGGHWASEQY

V: TRBV6-6
D: TRBD2
CDR3: ASSYLAGGPYEQY

V: TRBV2
D: NA
CDR3: ASPSSNEGRRSYEQY

V: TRBV27
D: TRBD2
CDR3: AISSGSYNEQF

V: TRBV7-2
D: TRBD1
CDR3: ASSSGTVPYNEQF

V: TRBV27
D: NA
CDR3: ASIGGNGYT